The sequence of this T cell receptor beta chain was determined in a study of CD8+ T cells in alopecia areata. The CDR3 runs 14 residues. J lost 7 bases, V lost 5 bases, and 9 bases had no gene match. Germline values: CDR1 SQVTM, CDR2 ANQGSEA. With respect to this clone: Its antigen is as yet unknown.

PBMCs, the starting material, were the source of sorted CD4+ and CD8+ T cells. TCR sequencing used cDNA made by reverse transcription of extracted RNA. Libraries were prepared by immunoSEQ multiplex PCR; TCRdb keeps only in-frame clonotypes and omits some of them. Counted here are 150,000 to 200,000 clones, 55% occurring once; the ten biggest clones make up less than 5%. Study conclusions and caveats: An increase in clonality over normal scalp was evident in lesional scalp, especially alopecia totalis/universalis.

The sequence was obtained from a human donor in good health. The chain combines TRBV29-1 with TRBJ2-2, with TRBD2 identical over 8 bases. The sequencing input was CD4+ T cells sorted from blood. The chain's CDR3 is CSVRSGSGIGELFF. In DNA, the CDR3 is TGCAGCGTTCGCAGCGGGAGCGGTATCGGGGAGCTGTTTTTT.